The sequence of this T cell receptor beta chain was determined in a study of T cell changes during pregnancy in multiple sclerosis. Germline-derived CDR1 and CDR2 are MNHEY and SMNVEV (reference sequence). The CDR3 contains 17 residues. The V gene lost 7 bases and the J gene lost 1 base, with 20 bases spanning the gap. The data were produced by immunoSEQ multiplex PCR, yet TCRdb's version contains in-frame clones alone and is incomplete. The repertoire consists of 60,000 to 65,000 clones, with around 92% occurring once and the leading ten covering 2.3%. This rearrangement joins TRBV27 to TRBJ1-5; D is ambiguous. The TCR was taken from a female donor with multiple sclerosis, enrolled in a pregnancy study. This specimen was peripheral blood, taken in the first trimester of pregnancy. The CDR3 spells CASTPRWSAVSNQPQHF. CDR3 nucleotide sequence: TGTGCCAGCACCCCACGATGGTCGGCGGTGAGCAATCAGCCCCAGCATTTT.